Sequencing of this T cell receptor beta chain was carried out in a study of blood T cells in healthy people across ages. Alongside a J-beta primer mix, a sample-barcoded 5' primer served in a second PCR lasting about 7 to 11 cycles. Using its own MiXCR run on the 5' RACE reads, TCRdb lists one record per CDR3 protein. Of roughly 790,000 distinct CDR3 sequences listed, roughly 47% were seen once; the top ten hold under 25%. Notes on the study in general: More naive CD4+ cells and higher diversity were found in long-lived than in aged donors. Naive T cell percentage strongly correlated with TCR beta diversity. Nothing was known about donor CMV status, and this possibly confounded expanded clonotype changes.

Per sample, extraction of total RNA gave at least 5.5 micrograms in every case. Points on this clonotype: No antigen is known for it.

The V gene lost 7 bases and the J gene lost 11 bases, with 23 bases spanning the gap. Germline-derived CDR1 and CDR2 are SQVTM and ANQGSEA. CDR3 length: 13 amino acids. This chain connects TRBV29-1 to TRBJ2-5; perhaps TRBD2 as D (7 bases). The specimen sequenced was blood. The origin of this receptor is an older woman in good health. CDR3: CSAANRVAREQYF. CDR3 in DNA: TGCAGCGCCGCGAACAGGGTGGCGCGGGAGCAGTACTTC. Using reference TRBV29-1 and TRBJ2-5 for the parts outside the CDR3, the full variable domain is SAVISQKPSRDICQRGTSLTIQCQVDSQVTMMFWYRQQPGQSLTLIATANQGSEATYESGFVIDKFPISRPNLTFSTLTVSNMSPEDSSIYLCSAANRVAREQYFGPGTRLLVL.